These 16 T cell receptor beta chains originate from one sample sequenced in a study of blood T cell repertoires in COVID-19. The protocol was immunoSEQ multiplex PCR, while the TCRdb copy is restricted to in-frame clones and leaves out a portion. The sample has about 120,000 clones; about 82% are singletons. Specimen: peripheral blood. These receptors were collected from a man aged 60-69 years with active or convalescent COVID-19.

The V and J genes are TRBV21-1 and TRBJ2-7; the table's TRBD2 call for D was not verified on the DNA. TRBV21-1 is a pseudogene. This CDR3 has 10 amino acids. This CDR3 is CASHEYEQYF. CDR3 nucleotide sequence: TGTGCCAGCCACGAGTACGAGCAGTACTTC.

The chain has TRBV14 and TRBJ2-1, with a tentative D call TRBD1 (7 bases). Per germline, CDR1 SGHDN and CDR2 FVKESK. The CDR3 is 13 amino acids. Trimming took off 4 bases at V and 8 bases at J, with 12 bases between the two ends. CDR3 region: CASSLLRGDEQFF. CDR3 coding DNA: TGTGCCAGCAGCCTTCTCAGGGGGGATGAGCAGTTCTTC. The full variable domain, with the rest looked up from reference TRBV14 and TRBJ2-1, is EAGVTQFPSHSVIEKGQTVTLRCDPISGHDNLYWYRRVMGKEIKFLLHFVKESKQDESGMPNNRFLAERTGGTYSTLKVQPAELEDSGVYFCASSLLRGDEQFFGPGTRLTVL.

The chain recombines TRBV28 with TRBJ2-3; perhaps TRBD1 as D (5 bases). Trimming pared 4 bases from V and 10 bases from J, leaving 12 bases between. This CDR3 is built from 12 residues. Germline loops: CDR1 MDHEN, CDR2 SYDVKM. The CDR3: CASSSTVIAQYF. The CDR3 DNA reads TGTGCCAGCAGTTCGACAGTAATAGCGCAGTATTTT.

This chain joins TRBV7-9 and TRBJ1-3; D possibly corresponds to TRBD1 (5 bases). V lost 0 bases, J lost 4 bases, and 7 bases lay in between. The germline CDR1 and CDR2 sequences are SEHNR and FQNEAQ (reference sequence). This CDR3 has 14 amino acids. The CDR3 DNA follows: TGTGCCAGCAGCTTAGCAGGGGTCGGAAACACCATATATTTT. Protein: CASSLAGVGNTIYF. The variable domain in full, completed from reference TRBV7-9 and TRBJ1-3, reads DTGVSQNPRHKITKRGQNVTFRCDPISEHNRLYWYRQTLGQGPEFLTYFQNEAQLEKSRLLSDRFSAERPKGSFSTLEIQRTEQGDSAMYLCASSLAGVGNTIYFGEGSWLTVV.

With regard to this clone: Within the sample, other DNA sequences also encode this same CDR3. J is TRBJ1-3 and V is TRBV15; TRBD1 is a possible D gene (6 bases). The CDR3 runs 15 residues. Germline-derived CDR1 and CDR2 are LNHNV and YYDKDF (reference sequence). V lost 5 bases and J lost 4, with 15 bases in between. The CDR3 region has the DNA TGTGCCACCAGCCAGGGGCTCCCGTTAGGAAACACCATATATTTT. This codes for CATSQGLPLGNTIYF.

The CDR3 coding sequence is TGTGCCAGCAGTTTTAGACAGCTCTCCTACAATGAGCAGTTCTTC. Amino acids: CASSFRQLSYNEQFF. The V call is TRBV27, the J call TRBJ2-1; D is perhaps TRBD1 (5 bases). The ends were cut back, 3 bases at V and 0 bases at J, with 9 bases in the middle. This CDR3 is built from 15 residues. Germline CDR1 and CDR2: MNHEY and SMNVEV (reference sequence).

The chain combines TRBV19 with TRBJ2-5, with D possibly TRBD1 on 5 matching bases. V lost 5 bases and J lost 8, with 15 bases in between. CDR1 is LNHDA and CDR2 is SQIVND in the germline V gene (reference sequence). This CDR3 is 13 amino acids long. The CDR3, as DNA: TGTGCCAGTAGTCCTCAATTAGGGGTCACCCAGTACTTC. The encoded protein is CASSPQLGVTQYF.

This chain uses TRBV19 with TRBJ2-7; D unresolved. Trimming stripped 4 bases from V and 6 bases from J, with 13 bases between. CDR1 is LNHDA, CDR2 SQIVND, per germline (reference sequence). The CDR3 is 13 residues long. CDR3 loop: CASSTSSPSEQYF. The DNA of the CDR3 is TGTGCCAGTAGTACCTCATCCCCCAGCGAGCAGTACTTC.

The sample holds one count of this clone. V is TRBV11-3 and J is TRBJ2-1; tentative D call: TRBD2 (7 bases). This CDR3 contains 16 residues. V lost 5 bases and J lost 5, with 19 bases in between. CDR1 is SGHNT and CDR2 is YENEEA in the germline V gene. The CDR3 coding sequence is TGTGCCAGCAGCCCCAGCATAGGGGGGGGTGACAATGAGCAGTTCTTC. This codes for CASSPSIGGGDNEQFF.

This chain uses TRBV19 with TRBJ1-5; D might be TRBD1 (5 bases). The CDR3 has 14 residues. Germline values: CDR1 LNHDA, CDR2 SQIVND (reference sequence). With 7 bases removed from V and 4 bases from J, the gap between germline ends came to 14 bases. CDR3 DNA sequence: TGTGCCAGTATGGATCCAGGGTCGAATCAGCCCCAGCATTTT. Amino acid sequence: CASMDPGSNQPQHF.

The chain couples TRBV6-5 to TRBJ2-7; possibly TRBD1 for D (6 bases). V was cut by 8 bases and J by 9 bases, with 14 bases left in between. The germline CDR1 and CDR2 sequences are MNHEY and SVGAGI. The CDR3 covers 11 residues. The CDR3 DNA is TGTGCCAGCGGACAGTCCATGGGGCAGTACTTC. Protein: CASGQSMGQYF.

The CDR3 bases are TGTGCCAGCAGCTCGGGGAGAAACACCGGGGAGCTGTTTTTT. Amino acid sequence: CASSSGRNTGELFF. This rearrangement joins TRBV7-2 to TRBJ2-2, with D possibly being TRBD2 (5 bases). The CDR3 sequence is 14 residues long. Germline CDR1 reads SGHTA; CDR2 reads FQGNSA. V was shortened by 4 bases and J by 2 bases, with 8 bases between the two germline ends.

The CDR3 here is CASSLAGTYYNEQFF. CDR3 sequence (DNA): TGTGCCAGCAGCTTGGCCGGGACTTACTACAATGAGCAGTTCTTC. The chain carries TRBV5-4 and TRBJ2-1; D is possibly TRBD2 (6 bases). Deletions cut 0 bases from V and 3 bases from J, with 10 bases between. Germline V gene sequence: CDR1 SGHNT, CDR2 YYREEE (reference sequence). The CDR3 totals 15 residues.

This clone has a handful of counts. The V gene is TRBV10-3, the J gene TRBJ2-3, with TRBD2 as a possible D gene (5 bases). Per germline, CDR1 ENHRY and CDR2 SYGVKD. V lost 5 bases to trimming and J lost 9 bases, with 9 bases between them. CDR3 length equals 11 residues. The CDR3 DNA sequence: TGTGCCATCAGTCAGGACTCGACGCAGTATTTT. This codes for CAISQDSTQYF.

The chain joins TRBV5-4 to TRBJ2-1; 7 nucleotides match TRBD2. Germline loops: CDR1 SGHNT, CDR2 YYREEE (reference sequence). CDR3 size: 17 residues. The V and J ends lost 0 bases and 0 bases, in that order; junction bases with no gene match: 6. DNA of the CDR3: TGTGCCAGCAGCTTGGGGGGAGGGTCTAGCTCCTACAATGAGCAGTTCTTC. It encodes CASSLGGGSSSYNEQFF.

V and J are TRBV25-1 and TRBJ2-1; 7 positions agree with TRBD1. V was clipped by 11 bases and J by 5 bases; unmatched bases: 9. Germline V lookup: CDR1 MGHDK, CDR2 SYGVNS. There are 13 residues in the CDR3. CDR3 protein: CASRGSGDNEQFF. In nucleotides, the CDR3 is TGTGCCTCCAGGGGGAGTGGCGACAATGAGCAGTTCTTC.